The 20 T cell receptor beta chains listed next were all sequenced from one sample in a study of T cell changes during pregnancy in multiple sclerosis. The method was immunoSEQ multiplex PCR; TCRdb's version includes in-frame clones alone and lacks a portion of them. Of around 79,000 clones in the sample, under 95% were seen once. This sample comprised CD4+ T cells from peripheral blood mononuclear cells, obtained in the second trimester of pregnancy. These receptors came from a female donor with multiple sclerosis, enrolled in a pregnancy study.

The rearrangement joins TRBV7-9 to TRBJ2-7; the match to TRBD2 covers 10 bases. J was trimmed by 0 bases and V by 3 bases; bases with no gene match: 8. This CDR3 is 17 amino acids long. In germline, CDR1 is SEHNR, CDR2 FQNEAQ (reference sequence). As DNA, the CDR3 is TGTGCCAGCAGCTTGGTGGTAGCGGGGGGTTACTCCTACGAGCAGTACTTC. This gives the protein CASSLVVAGGYSYEQYF.

DNA for the CDR3: TGTGCCAGCAGCCAAGAAGGAATAGCGGGGCCGGCAGATACGCAGTATTTT. As protein: CASSQEGIAGPADTQYF. This rearrangement joins TRBV4-2 to TRBJ2-3, with 8 bases that match TRBD2. Trimming took 0 bases from V and 4 from J; bases not matched to a gene: 9. The CDR3 sequence is 17 residues long. Germline assignment: CDR1 LGHNA and CDR2 YNFKEQ.

V is TRBV10-2 and J is TRBJ2-2; TRBD2 matches 10 bases. The V segment lost 11 bases and the J segment 5 bases; nucleotides outside the gene matches: 5. CDR1 is WSHSY and CDR2 is SAAADI in the germline V gene. This CDR3 region has 13 residues. The CDR3 loop reads CAGLAEGTGELFF. The CDR3 DNA follows: TGCGCCGGACTAGCGGAGGGGACCGGGGAGCTGTTTTTT.

V usage is TRBV21-1 and J usage is TRBJ2-1; TRBD1 reflects the table's D call only, with no check against the DNA. TRBV21-1 represents a pseudogene. The CDR3 runs 16 residues. CDR3 DNA: TGTGCCAGCAGCAAAAAAGGGGTGAGCATTTACAATGAGCAGTTCTTC. As protein: CASSKKGVSIYNEQFF.

Points on this clone: Within the sample, other DNA sequences also encode this same CDR3. The V and J genes are TRBV18 and TRBJ1-2; D gene unclear. In germline, CDR1 is KGHSH, CDR2 LQKENI. V dropped 3 bases and J dropped 2 bases, with 7 bases sitting between them. The CDR3 has 13 amino acids. The CDR3 nucleotides are TGTGCCAGCTCACCGGCGGGGAACTATGGCTACACCTTC. It translates to CASSPAGNYGYTF. Complete variable domain (other parts from reference TRBV18 and TRBJ1-2): NAGVMQNPRHLVRRRGQEARLRCSPMKGHSHVYWYRQLPEEGLKFMVYLQKENIIDESGMPKERFSAEFPKEGPSILRIQQVVRGDSAAYFCASSPAGNYGYTFGSGTRLTVV.

This rearrangement joins TRBV5-8 to TRBJ1-5, with 9 bases lining up with TRBD1. The CDR3 spans 15 residues. V lost 4 bases, J lost 2 bases, and 4 bases stayed unmatched. Per germline, CDR1 SGHTS and CDR2 YDEGEE. The CDR3 loop reads CASSHRGLGNQPQHF. The DNA of the CDR3 is TGTGCCAGCAGCCACAGGGGGCTAGGCAATCAGCCCCAGCATTTT.

CDR3 in amino acids: CASSFETGNTIYF. The DNA of the CDR3 is TGTGCCAGCAGTTTTGAGACAGGAAACACCATATATTTT. V usage is TRBV6-6 and J usage is TRBJ1-3, with D hard to call. This CDR3 is built from 13 residues. The V gene lost 4 bases and the J gene lost 4 bases, with 8 bases spanning the gap. Germline V gives CDR1 MNHNY, CDR2 SVGAGI (reference sequence).

The chain carries TRBV5-1 and TRBJ2-1, with TRBD2 identical over 8 bases. V gave up 2 bases and J gave up 6 bases; unmatched junction bases: 4. Per the germline V gene, CDR1 is SGHRS and CDR2 is YFSETQ. CDR3 length equals 14 residues. CDR3 DNA: TGCGCCAGCAGCTTACGGGGGGGGCTCAATGAGCAGTTCTTC. The encoded protein is CASSLRGGLNEQFF.

The V gene is TRBV2, the J gene TRBJ1-1; 9 bases match TRBD1. Germline V gives CDR1 SNHLY, CDR2 FYNNEI. The CDR3 totals 13 residues. Trimming at V came to 4 bases and at J to 6 bases, leaving 3 bases not matched to a gene. CDR3 nucleotide sequence: TGTGCCAGCAGTGCCACAGGGGGCGCTGAAGCTTTCTTT. Translating gives CASSATGGAEAFF.

This chain connects TRBV30 to TRBJ2-4; no definite D call. The ends were cut back, 2 bases at V and 1 base at J, with 3 bases in the middle. CDR3 length equals 12 residues. Germline V gives CDR1 GTSNPN, CDR2 SVGIG (reference sequence). The CDR3 spells CAWSPAKNIQYF. In DNA form, the CDR3 reads TGTGCCTGGAGTCCGGCCAAAAACATTCAGTACTTC.

The chain is built from TRBV29-1 and TRBJ2-3; 8 bases match TRBD2. Germline V gene lookup returns CDR1 SQVTM and CDR2 ANQGSEA. The CDR3 totals 14 residues. The V and J ends lost 3 bases and 3 bases, in that order; junction bases with no gene match: 5. The CDR3 protein is CSVEGTSGTDTQYF. The CDR3 DNA reads as TGCAGCGTTGAGGGGACTAGTGGTACAGATACGCAGTATTTT.

V is TRBV6-1 and J is TRBJ2-2; tentative D call: TRBD1 (5 bases). The V and J ends lost 2 bases and 5 bases respectively, with 12 bases between them. The CDR3 contains 15 residues. CDR1 and CDR2 from the germline V gene are MNHNS and SASEGT. CDR3 in amino acids: CASSETRTITGELFF. The CDR3 region has the DNA TGTGCCAGCAGTGAAACCAGGACAATTACCGGGGAGCTGTTTTTT.

The rearrangement uses TRBV5-1 and TRBJ1-1, with 11 bases that match TRBD1. The CDR3 consists of 17 residues. J gave up 5 bases and V 3 bases, and 12 bases lay outside the gene matches. Germline loops: CDR1 SGHRS, CDR2 YFSETQ. The CDR3 nucleotides are TGCGCCAGCAGCTGGGGGGACAGGGGGGGTAGGTTGACTGAAGCTTTCTTT. Protein: CASSWGDRGGRLTEAFF.

The CDR3 spells CASSFLRTDTQYF. CDR3 sequence (DNA): TGTGCCAGCAGCTTTCTTAGAACAGATACGCAGTATTTT. The chain recombines TRBV7-2 with TRBJ2-3; D is unresolved. CDR3 length equals 13 residues. Germline lookup yields CDR1 SGHTA and CDR2 FQGNSA. The V and J ends lost 3 bases and 3 bases respectively, with 7 bases between them. Supplemented by reference TRBV7-2 and TRBJ2-3, the full variable domain reads GAGVSQSPSNKVTEKGKDVELRCDPISGHTALYWYRQSLGQGLEFLIYFQGNSAPDKSGLPSDRFSAERTGGSVSTLTIQRTQQEDSAVYLCASSFLRTDTQYFGPGTRLTVL.

The rearrangement links TRBV27 to TRBJ2-1; 8 bases fit TRBD2. Germline lookup yields CDR1 MNHEY and CDR2 SMNVEV (reference sequence). With V trimmed by 3 bases and J by 2 bases, 9 bases remained unmatched. The CDR3 runs 17 residues. The CDR3 here is CASSFLTGTSTYNEQFF. CDR3 in DNA: TGTGCCAGCAGTTTTCTCACCGGGACTAGTACCTACAATGAGCAGTTCTTC.

This clone has more than one count but fewer than ten. Sequence at one end of the junction differs from germline and may be a read error. The rearrangement uses TRBV6-1 and TRBJ1-4; D is ambiguous. CDR3 length: 14 residues. CDR1 is MNHNS and CDR2 is SASEGT in the germline V gene. Written as DNA, the CDR3 is TGTGCCAGCAGCGAAGCGTGGAGGCATGAAAAACTGTTTTTT. It encodes CASSEAWRHEKLFF.

The CDR3 sequence: CASSLGGTLLPEAFF. In DNA, the CDR3 is TGTGCCAGCAGTTTGGGGGGGACTTTACTGCCTGAAGCTTTCTTT. The gene calls are TRBV28 and TRBJ1-1, with a tentative D call TRBD1 (5 bases). The V end lost 3 bases, the J end lost 6 bases, and 17 bases lay between the germline ends. Germline V gene sequence: CDR1 MDHEN, CDR2 SYDVKM. This CDR3 has 15 residues.

The chain joins TRBV30 to TRBJ2-7; 8 bases align to TRBD1. The CDR3 is 13 residues long. The germline V gene encodes CDR1 GTSNPN and CDR2 SVGIG (reference sequence). V shed 6 bases, J shed 1 base, and the junction held 5 bases outside the gene matches. The CDR3 region has the DNA TGTGCCTGCCAAGGGACAGGATCCTACGAGCAGTACTTC. This gives the protein CACQGTGSYEQYF.

The count of this clone is one. The junction does not match germline at one end; this may be a read error. The chain combines TRBV6-5 with TRBJ1-5; TRBD1 agrees at 8 bases. Germline values: CDR1 MNHEY, CDR2 SVGAGI. The CDR3 loop spans 15 amino acids. The CDR3 loop reads CASSHSRTGSKPQHF. As DNA, the CDR3 is TGTGCCAGCAGTCACTCGAGGACAGGGAGCAAGCCCCAGCATTTT.

The V and J genes are TRBV11-2 and TRBJ2-7, with 8 bases identical to TRBD2. The trim removed 5 bases at V and 7 bases at J, leaving 10 bases unmatched. Germline-derived CDR1 and CDR2 are SGHAT and FQNNGV. The CDR3 runs to 14 residues. The CDR3 bases are TGTGCCAGCAGCCGCTTGACTAGCGTGGGTGAGCAGTACTTC. It encodes CASSRLTSVGEQYF.